The clone carrying this TCR beta chain showed up many times. Its antigen is as yet unknown. These data belong to a study of response to subunit inactivated influenza vaccine. General study results and limits: Each seasonal flu vaccination may recruit only limited new T cells, authors suggested.

This CDR3 is 14 amino acids long. V gave up 6 bases and J gave up 3 bases; unmatched junction bases: 6. TCRdb used MiXCR to reprocess the RT-PCR reads, holding one entry per CDR3 protein. The sample includes some 200,000 distinct CDR3 sequences, about 12% of them seen just once. These data were likewise used in another study, on T cells expressing NK-cell markers. Per that paper: 5'RACE template switching with UMIs produced the TCR beta cDNA. Dominant NKG2C+ clonotypes accounted for roughly 1.0-8% of CD8+ T cells in over 5 donors. Evidence did not settle whether expanded NKG2C+ T cell clones targeted HCMV.

V usage is TRBV12-3 or TRBV12-4 and J usage is TRBJ2-7, with 9 nucleotides matching TRBD1. This specimen was CD8+ T cells sorted from PBMCs, taken 11 to 12 days after vaccination. The sequence was obtained from a man aged 50-60 years who received an inactivated influenza vaccine. The CDR3 sequence: CASRLGQGHYEQYF. In DNA form, the CDR3 reads TGTGCCAGCAGATTGGGACAGGGCCACTACGAGCAGTACTTC.